The T cell receptor beta chain under discussion was sequenced for a study of CD8 T cells in ankylosing spondylitis (dated by TCRdb to about 2017). Regarding the research as a whole: T cell receptor beta repertoires were profiled in healthy donors and ankylosing spondylitis patients so that disease-linked TCR variants could be found. Samples of peripheral blood were taken, and for ankylosing spondylitis patients, synovial fluid was collected as well. The full study cohort comprised 25 ankylosing spondylitis patients and over a hundred healthy donors. Results and caveats for the whole study, not just this receptor: A TCR beta motif made up of several highly homologous amino acid variants appeared to be characteristic of blood from ankylosing spondylitis patients. Some of the motif variants had been reported before in the synovial fluid and blood of reactive arthritis patients, a finding that suggests common disease-initiation mechanisms. A CD8+ phenotype was shown by the disease-linked clones, which were found at relatively low frequencies in peripheral blood. According to the report, matched synovial fluid samples from ankylosing spondylitis patients were significantly enriched for the disease-linked clones.

As concerns this clonotype: Its cognate antigen has yet to be identified. No per-base quality is available; no much larger clone lies one base away.

The reads were generated on an Illumina HiSeq 2500. TCR beta libraries were prepared by quantitative 5'-RACE with molecular barcodes. In the authors' own workflow: A new computational method based on a probabilistic model of VDJ rearrangement was used to identify disease-linked TCR variants. In TCRdb, the public reads were trimmed at Q25 with fastp and aligned with MiXCR, with productive beta chains retained. Rows with a matching CDR3 protein are joined into one entry that keeps the most common DNA and genes. V and J calls and clone size were set by TCRdb, not the authors. The sample records about 130,000 distinct CDR3 sequences, just under 7.5% of which are singletons. Together, the top ten hold 9.5% to 15% of the sample. Looking up the germline V gene yields CDR1 MGHDK and CDR2 SYGVNS. V was cut back by 10 bases and J by 9 bases, leaving a gap of 21 bases between them. Its CDR3 holds 14 amino acids, cysteine through phenylalanine. Only the CDR3 portion is preserved as DNA: 42 bases, with reading frame beginning at the first base.

Recombination linked TRBV25-1 to TRBJ2-2; a confident D gene designation cannot be given. This clonotype was obtained from a female donor with ankylosing spondylitis or in good health (not recorded which). Sequenced material: blood, either unsorted or a sorted T cell fraction (not recorded which). The CDR3 is CAMGAGLLCWELFF. At the DNA level, the sequence is TGTGCCATGGGCGCTGGGCTCCTCTGCTGGGAGCTGTTTTTT.